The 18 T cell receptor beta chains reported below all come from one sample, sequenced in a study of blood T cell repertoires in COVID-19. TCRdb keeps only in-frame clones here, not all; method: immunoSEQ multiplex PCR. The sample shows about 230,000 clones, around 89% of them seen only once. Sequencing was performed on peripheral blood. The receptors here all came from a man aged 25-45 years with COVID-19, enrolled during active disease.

CDR3 coding DNA: TGTGCCAGCAGTTTCCGAGACTCACGCGGCGGGCGTAGGACAGATACGCAGTATTTT. This gives the protein CASSFRDSRGGRRTDTQYF. The V call is TRBV27, the J call TRBJ2-3, with D maybe TRBD2 (5 bases). V shed 3 bases and J shed 3 bases, with 25 bases lying between them. Germline V gene lookup returns CDR1 MNHEY and CDR2 SMNVEV (reference sequence). This CDR3 has 19 amino acids.

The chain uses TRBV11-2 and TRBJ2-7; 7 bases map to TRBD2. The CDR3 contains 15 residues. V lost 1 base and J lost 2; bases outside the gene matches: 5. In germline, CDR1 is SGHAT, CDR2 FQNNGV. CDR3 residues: CASSLGWGTTYEQYF. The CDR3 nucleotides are TGTGCCAGCAGCTTAGGATGGGGGACTACCTACGAGCAGTACTTC.

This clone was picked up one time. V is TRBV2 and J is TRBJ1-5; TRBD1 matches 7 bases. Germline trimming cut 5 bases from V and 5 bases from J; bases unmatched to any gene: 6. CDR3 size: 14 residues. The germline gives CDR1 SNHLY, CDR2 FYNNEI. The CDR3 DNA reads TGTGCCAGCAGTACCAACAGGGGAGATCAGCCCCAGCATTTT. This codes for CASSTNRGDQPQHF.

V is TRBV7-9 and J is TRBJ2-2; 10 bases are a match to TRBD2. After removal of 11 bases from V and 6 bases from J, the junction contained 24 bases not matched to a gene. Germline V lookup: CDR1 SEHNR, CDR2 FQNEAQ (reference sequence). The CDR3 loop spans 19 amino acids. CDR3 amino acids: CARTPIAGGQPSGAGELFF. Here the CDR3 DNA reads TGTGCCCGCACCCCAATAGCGGGGGGCCAACCCAGCGGGGCCGGGGAGCTGTTTTTT.

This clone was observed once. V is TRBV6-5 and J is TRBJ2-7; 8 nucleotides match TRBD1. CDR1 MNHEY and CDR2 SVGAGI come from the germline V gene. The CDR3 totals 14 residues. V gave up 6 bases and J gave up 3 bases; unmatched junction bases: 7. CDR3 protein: CASRIGQGSYEQYF. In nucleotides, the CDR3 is TGTGCCAGCAGGATTGGACAGGGAAGCTACGAGCAGTACTTC.

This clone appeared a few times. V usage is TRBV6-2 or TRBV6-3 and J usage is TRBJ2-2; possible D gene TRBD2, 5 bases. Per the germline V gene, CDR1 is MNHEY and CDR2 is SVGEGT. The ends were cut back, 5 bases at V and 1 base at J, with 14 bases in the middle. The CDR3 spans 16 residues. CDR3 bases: TGTGCCAGCAGTGACCCCCGGGAAGTGAACACCGGGGAGCTGTTTTTT. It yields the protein CASSDPREVNTGELFF.

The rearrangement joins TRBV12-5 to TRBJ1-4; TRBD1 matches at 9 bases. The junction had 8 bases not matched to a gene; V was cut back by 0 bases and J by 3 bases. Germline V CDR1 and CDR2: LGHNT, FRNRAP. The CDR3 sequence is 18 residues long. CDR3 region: CASGLVVTGGAPNEKLFF. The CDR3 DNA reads TGTGCTAGTGGTTTGGTAGTAACAGGGGGCGCGCCTAATGAAAAACTGTTTTTT.

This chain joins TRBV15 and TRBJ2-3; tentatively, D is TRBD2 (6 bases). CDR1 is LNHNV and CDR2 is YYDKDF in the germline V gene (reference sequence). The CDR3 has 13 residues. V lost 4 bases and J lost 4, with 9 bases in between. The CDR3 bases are TGTGCCACCAGCACCCGACTAGCAGATACGCAGTATTTT. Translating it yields CATSTRLADTQYF.

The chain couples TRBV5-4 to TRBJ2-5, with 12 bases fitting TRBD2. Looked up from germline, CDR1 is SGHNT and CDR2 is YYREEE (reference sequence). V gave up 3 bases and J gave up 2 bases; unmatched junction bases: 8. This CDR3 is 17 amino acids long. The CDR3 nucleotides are TGTGCCAGCAGCTCCCTACTAGCGGGAGGCGGTCAAGAGACCCAGTACTTC. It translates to CASSSLLAGGGQETQYF.

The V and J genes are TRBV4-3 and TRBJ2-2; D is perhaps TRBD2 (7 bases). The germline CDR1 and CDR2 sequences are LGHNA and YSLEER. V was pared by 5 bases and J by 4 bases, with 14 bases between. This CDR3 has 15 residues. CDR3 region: CASSFKGGRTGELFF. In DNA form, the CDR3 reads TGCGCCAGCAGCTTCAAGGGGGGGCGCACCGGGGAGCTGTTTTTT.

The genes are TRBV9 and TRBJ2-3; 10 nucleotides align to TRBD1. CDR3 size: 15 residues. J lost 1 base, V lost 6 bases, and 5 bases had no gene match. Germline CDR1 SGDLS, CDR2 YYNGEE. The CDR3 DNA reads TGTGCCAGCAACGACAGGGGGCGAGGCACAGATACGCAGTATTTT. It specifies CASNDRGRGTDTQYF.

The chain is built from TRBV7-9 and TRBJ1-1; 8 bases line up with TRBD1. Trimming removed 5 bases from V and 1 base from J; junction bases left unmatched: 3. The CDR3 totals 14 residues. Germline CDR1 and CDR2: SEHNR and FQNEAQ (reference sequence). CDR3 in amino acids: CASSGGTGNTEAFF. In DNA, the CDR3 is TGTGCCAGCAGCGGAGGGACAGGGAACACTGAAGCTTTCTTT.

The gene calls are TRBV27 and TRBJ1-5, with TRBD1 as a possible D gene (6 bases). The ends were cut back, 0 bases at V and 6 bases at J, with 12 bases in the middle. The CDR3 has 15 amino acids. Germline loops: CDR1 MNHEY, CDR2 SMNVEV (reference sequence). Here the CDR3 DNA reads TGTGCCAGCAGTTTATCGATCCCAGGGGCTCAGCCCCAGCATTTT. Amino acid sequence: CASSLSIPGAQPQHF.

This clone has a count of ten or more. The CDR3 DNA is TGTGCCAGCTCTTTTCCGGGGGGTCAGCCCCAGCATTTT. Residues: CASSFPGGQPQHF. The chain uses TRBV7-2 and TRBJ1-5; possible D gene TRBD1, 5 bases. Germline V lookup: CDR1 SGHTA, CDR2 FQGNSA. This CDR3 region has 13 residues. Deletions cut 8 bases from V and 6 bases from J, with 14 bases between.

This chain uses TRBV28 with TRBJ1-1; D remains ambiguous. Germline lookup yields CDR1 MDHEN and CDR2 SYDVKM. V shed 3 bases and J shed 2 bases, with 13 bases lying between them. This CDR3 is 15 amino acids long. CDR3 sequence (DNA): TGTGCCAGCAGTTTGGCCTTGATCCGAAACACTGAAGCTTTCTTT. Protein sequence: CASSLALIRNTEAFF.

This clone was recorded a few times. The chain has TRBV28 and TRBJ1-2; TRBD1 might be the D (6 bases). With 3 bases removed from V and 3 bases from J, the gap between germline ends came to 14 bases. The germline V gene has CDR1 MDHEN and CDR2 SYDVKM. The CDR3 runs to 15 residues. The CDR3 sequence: CASSFGQGLYYGYTF. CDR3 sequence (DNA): TGTGCCAGCAGTTTCGGTCAGGGGCTTTACTATGGCTACACCTTC.

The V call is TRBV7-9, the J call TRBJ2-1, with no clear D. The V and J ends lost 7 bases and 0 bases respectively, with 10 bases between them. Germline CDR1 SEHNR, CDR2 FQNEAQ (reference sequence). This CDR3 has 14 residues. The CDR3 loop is CASNSLPSYNEQFF. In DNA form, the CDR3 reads TGTGCCAGCAACAGCCTACCCTCCTACAATGAGCAGTTCTTC.

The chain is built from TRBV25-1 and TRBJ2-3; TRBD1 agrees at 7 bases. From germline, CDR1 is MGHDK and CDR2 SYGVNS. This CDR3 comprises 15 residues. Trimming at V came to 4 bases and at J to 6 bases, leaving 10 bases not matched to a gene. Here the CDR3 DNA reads TGTGCCAGCAGTGCGGGACAGCCAGGGGCTGATACGCAGTATTTT. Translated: CASSAGQPGADTQYF.